The 5 T cell receptor beta chains reported below all come from one sample, sequenced in a study of blood T cell repertoires in COVID-19. Data came from immunoSEQ multiplex PCR; TCRdb stores just in-frame clones and leaves some out. Of roughly 260,000 clones detected, just over 90% appear once; the ten largest clones hold about 1.9%. The specimen sequenced was PBMCs or T cells enriched from blood (not recorded which). These receptors were collected from a woman aged 18-29 years who had recovered from COVID-19.

This clone turned up a few times. The V call is TRBV6-5, the J call TRBJ2-7; D is undetermined. The germline V gene encodes CDR1 MNHEY and CDR2 SVGAGI. Trimming cost V 5 bases and J 1 base, with 15 bases left between them. This CDR3 is built from 15 residues. The CDR3 spells CASSPLGLQSYEQYF. The DNA for the CDR3 is TGTGCCAGCAGTCCTCTGGGCCTACAGTCCTACGAGCAGTACTTC.

This clone appeared once. The chain uses TRBV28 and TRBJ1-4, with D perhaps matching TRBD1 (5 bases). Germline-derived CDR1 and CDR2 are MDHEN and SYDVKM. The CDR3 is made up of 14 amino acids. Trimming removed 5 bases at V and 4 bases at J, with 11 bases between. For the CDR3, the DNA is TGTGCCAGCAGTCCAACAGGATTTAATGAAAAACTGTTTTTT. The encoded protein is CASSPTGFNEKLFF.

This chain joins TRBV12-3 or TRBV12-4 and TRBJ1-3; D unclear. This CDR3 contains 11 residues. Trimming took 8 bases from V and 4 from J, leaving 6 bases between them. The CDR3 region is CASGLGNTIYF. CDR3 nucleotides: TGTGCCAGCGGGCTGGGAAACACCATATATTTT.

The chain carries TRBV11-2 and TRBJ1-4; D not resolved. The V gene lost 5 bases and the J gene lost 8 bases, with 15 bases spanning the gap. Germline V gene data show CDR1 as SGHAT and CDR2 as FQNNGV. This CDR3 contains 14 residues. The CDR3 DNA reads TGTGCCAGCAGCCCTCGTCGGGCGGGAGAAAAACTGTTTTTT. Its protein product is CASSPRRAGEKLFF.

J is TRBJ2-1 and V is TRBV2; the match to TRBD2 covers 13 bases. Looked up from germline, CDR1 is SNHLY and CDR2 is FYNNEI. The CDR3 contains 15 residues. J was trimmed by 8 bases and V by 5 bases; bases with no gene match: 6. CDR3 sequence (DNA): TGTGCCAGCAGTATTGGACTAGCGGGAGTGGATGAGCAGTTCTTC. It translates to CASSIGLAGVDEQFF.